The clone carrying this TCR beta chain has at least ten counts. The data were taken from a study of patients and donors after allogeneic stem cell transplantation. MiXCR was run by TCRdb on the RT-PCR reads, yielding one entry per CDR3 protein. The sample lists about 57,000 distinct CDR3 sequences, 13% occurring once. Germline CDR1 SGHAT, CDR2 FQNNGV. V lost 6 bases, J lost 6 bases, and 10 bases stayed unmatched. The length of the CDR3 is 14 residues. The receptor was derived from a human donor who was either an allogeneic HSCT recipient or a stem cell or donor lymphocyte infusion donor (not recorded which). It is not recorded whose cells these are; they may come from a transplant donor. The sample consisted of blood, either unsorted or a sorted T cell fraction (not recorded which). The chain uses TRBV11-2 and TRBJ1-2; TRBD1 matches at 7 bases. The CDR3 DNA follows: TGTGCCAGCAGGCCTCCCCCAGGGGGGGATGGCTACACCTTC. Protein: CASRPPPGGDGYTF.